This record looks at one TCR beta chain sequence and its context. The antigen is undetermined. This sample stems from a study of CD8 T cells in Susac syndrome. Sequencing of TCR beta was carried out in blood CD8+ and CD4+ T cells. TEMRA cells were enriched by FACS, while CD8+ and CD4+ T cells were obtained through a negative isolation that was performed magnetically. Study conclusions and caveats: That the number of individuals in its TCR sequencing and HLA analysis was relatively small was acknowledged by the study.

Random hexamers were used to reverse transcribe roughly 0.45 to 1 ug of RNA. The method of amplification for TCR beta CDR3 was immunoSEQ multiplex PCR, covering 54 Vbeta and 13 Jbeta. TCRdb itself ran the immunoSEQ multiplex PCR reads through MiXCR, one entry per CDR3 protein. The repertoire holds a few hundred thousand distinct CDR3 sequences, with around nine tenths as singletons. The clonotype was recovered from a human donor with multiple sclerosis. Sequenced sample: CD8+ T cells from PBMCs.

CDR3 sequence (DNA): TGTGCCAGTAGTATCACCGGGACAGCCAATTCACCCCTCCACTTT. Encoded protein: CASSITGTANSPLHF. The rearrangement joins TRBV19 to TRBJ1-6; TRBD1 matches at 7 bases. Germline V lookup: CDR1 LNHDA, CDR2 SQIVND (reference sequence). This CDR3 region has 15 residues. With V trimmed by 3 bases and J by 7 bases, 6 bases remained unmatched.